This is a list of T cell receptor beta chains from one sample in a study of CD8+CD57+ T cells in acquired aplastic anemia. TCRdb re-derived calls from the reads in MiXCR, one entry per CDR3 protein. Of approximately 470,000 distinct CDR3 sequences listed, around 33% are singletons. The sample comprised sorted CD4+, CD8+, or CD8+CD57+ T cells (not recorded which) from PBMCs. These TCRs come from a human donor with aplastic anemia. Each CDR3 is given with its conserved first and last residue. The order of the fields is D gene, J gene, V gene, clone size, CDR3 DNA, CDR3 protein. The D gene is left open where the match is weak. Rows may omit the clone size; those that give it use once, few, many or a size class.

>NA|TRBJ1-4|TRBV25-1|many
TGTGCCAGCAGGACAGGAAACTATGCAAAACTGTTTTTT
CASRTGNYAKLFF
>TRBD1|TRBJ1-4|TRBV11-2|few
TGTGCCAGCAGCTTAGGCGTGTTTTCTAAGGGACAGTATGAAAAACTGTTTTTT
CASSLGVFSKGQYEKLFF
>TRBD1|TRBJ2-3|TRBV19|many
TGTGCCAGTAGTGCGGGACAGGGGAAATATTTT
CASSAGQGKYF
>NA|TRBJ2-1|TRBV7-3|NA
TGTGCCAGCAGGGGTGGTTCAGGCTTAGGTGAGCAGTTCTTC
CASRGGSGLGEQFF
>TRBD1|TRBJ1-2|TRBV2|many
TGTGCCAGCAGTGAAGCGGGACAGGGTGGGTATGGCTACACCTTC
CASSEAGQGGYGYTF
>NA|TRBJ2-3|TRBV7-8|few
TGTGCCAGCAGCTTCGGCGCACCTAGCACAGATACGCAGTATTTT
CASSFGAPSTDTQYF
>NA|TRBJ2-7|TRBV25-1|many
TGTGCCAGCAGTGAAAGGCGATGGGCCGAGAGCTCCTACGAGCAGTACTTC
CASSERRWAESSYEQYF
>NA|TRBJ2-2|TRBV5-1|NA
TGCGCCAGCAGCTTGGACAGCCTGAACACCGGGGAGCTGTTTTTT
CASSLDSLNTGELFF
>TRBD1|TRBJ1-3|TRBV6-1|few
TGTGCCAGCAGTACAGACAGGGGGATAAACACCATATATTTT
CASSTDRGINTIYF
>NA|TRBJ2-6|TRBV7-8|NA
TGTGCCAGCAGCTTGGCGCCAGCGAGCTCTGGGGCCAACGTCCTGACTTTC
CASSLAPASSGANVLTF
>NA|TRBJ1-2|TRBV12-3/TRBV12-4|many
TGTGCCAGCAGTTTAGCGCAACCACACTATGGCTACACCTTC
CASSLAQPHYGYTF
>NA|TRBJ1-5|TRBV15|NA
TGTGCCACCAGCAGGGGGCCCGAAAATCAGCCCCAGCATTTT
CATSRGPENQPQHF
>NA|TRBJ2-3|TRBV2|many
TGTGCCAGCAGTGAAGCAAAAGGGGCGGTTACGCAGTATTTT
CASSEAKGAVTQYF
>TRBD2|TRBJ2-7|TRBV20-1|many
TGCAGTGCCGAGGGTAGCGGGAACCCCGAGCAGTACTTC
CSAEGSGNPEQYF
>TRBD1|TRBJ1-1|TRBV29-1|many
TGCAGCGTTGCTACTATAACAGGGGGCGCGTTAATCACTGAAGCTTTCTTT
CSVATITGGALITEAFF
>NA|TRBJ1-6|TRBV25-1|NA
TGTGCCAGCAGTGTACAGCAGAAGGGTTCACCCCTCCACTTT
CASSVQQKGSPLHF
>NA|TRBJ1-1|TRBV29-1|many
TGCAGCGTTCAGGGAAAGTATGACACTGAAGCTTTCTTT
CSVQGKYDTEAFF
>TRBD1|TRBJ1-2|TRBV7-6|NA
TGTGCCAGCAGCTTGGTAGGGGCAGGGGGAGGCTACACCTTC
CASSLVGAGGGYTF
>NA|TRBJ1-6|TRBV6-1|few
TGTGCCAGCAGTGACGAGGGACACTACTATAATTCACCCCTCCACTTT
CASSDEGHYYNSPLHF
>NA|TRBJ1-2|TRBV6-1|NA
TGTGCCAGCAGGATCGGCTATGGCTACACCTTC
CASRIGYGYTF
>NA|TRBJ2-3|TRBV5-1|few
TGCGCCAGCAGACCTCAGGGGCCCCTAGATACGCAGTATTTT
CASRPQGPLDTQYF
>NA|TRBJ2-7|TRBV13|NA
TGTGCCACCAGTGAGACCTCCTACGAGCAGTACTTC
CATSETSYEQYF